This T cell receptor (beta chain) was sequenced during a study of T cells after yellow fever vaccination. TCRdb processed the 5' RACE reads anew with MiXCR; each CDR3 protein has one entry. Of some 350,000 distinct CDR3 sequences in the sample, approximately 6% were seen once. This TCR derives from a man aged 25-45 years who received the YFV17D yellow fever vaccine. The sample here was PBMCs, taken 5 days after the yellow fever booster vaccination.

CDR3: CASSLPGFGETQYF. The DNA for the CDR3 is TGTGCCAGCAGCCTCCCGGGATTCGGGGAGACCCAGTACTTC. The rearrangement links TRBV28 to TRBJ2-5; tentative D call: TRBD2 (5 bases). The CDR3 sequence is 14 residues long. Trimming stripped 6 bases from V and 5 bases from J, with 16 bases between. Germline V CDR1 and CDR2: MDHEN, SYDVKM.